This TCR beta chain originates from a study of blood T cell repertoires in COVID-19. Study context: From T cells, B-cell-depleted T cells, or PBMCs came the material, which was cDNA or gDNA.

Source study methods: Quantification of nucleated cells was approximated via reference gene primer amplification. Sequencing was performed with immunoSEQ multiplex PCR; in TCRdb, only in-frame clones are kept and a portion is missing. Clone size and V and J calls were adopted from that table, with D and trimming inferred from the DNA. The table shows 150,000 or so clones, with approximately 90% occurring only once. Germline CDR1 is MNHEY and CDR2 is SVGAGI. This CDR3 spans 15 amino acids. Trimming removed 0 bases at V and 5 bases at J, with 13 bases between. The receptor comes from a woman in her forties or fifties with acute or convalescent COVID-19. Sequences were obtained from peripheral blood. The genes are TRBV6-5 and TRBJ1-2; D ambiguous. In DNA, the CDR3 is TGTGCCAGCAGTTACTCGACGCGGGGAGGGTATGGCTACACCTTC. Amino acids: CASSYSTRGGYGYTF.